The TCR beta chain described here comes from a study of OX40 agonist ivuxolimab in advanced cancers. Sequencing was performed with immunoSEQ multiplex PCR; in TCRdb, only in-frame clones are kept and a portion is missing. The sample has 15,000 or so clones; 91% are singletons. This sample comprised CD4+ or CD8+ T cells sorted from blood, obtained in a trial of the OX40 agonist ivuxolimab. The TCR sequence derives from an adult with an advanced solid tumor such as melanoma, head and neck, liver or kidney cancer.

The CDR3 DNA reads TGCGCCAGCAGTCAGACAGGGGCAGTGGAGACCCAGTACTTC. The encoded protein is CASSQTGAVETQYF. The rearrangement links TRBV4-1 to TRBJ2-5, with 8 positions matching TRBD1. The J segment lost 5 bases and the V segment lost 6 bases, leaving 8 bases of the junction unmatched. The CDR3 consists of 14 residues. Germline-derived CDR1 and CDR2 are MGHRA and YSYEKL.